These T cell receptor beta chains were read from a single sample in a study of Graves' ophthalmopathy and Graves' hyperthyroidism. TCRdb re-called the multiplex PCR reads through MiXCR, storing one row per CDR3 protein. The data contain approximately 380,000 distinct CDR3 sequences, roughly 21% of them singletons. Sequencing was carried out using peripheral blood. These receptors were obtained from a woman under 30 with stable Graves' hyperthyroidism. Both conserved end residues are part of each CDR3. D genes are given only for firm matches. The size of a clone is reported for some rows only, either as once, few or many, or as a class for expanded clones.

>TRBV20-1|TRBJ1-6|.|.
CSALSSWSPFLSYNSPLHF
TGCAGTGCTCTTAGCTCCTGGTCCCCATTCCTCTCCTATAATTCACCCCTCCACTTT
>TRBV29-1|TRBJ1-1|few|.
CSVDQVNTEAFF
TGCAGCGTTGACCAAGTGAACACTGAAGCTTTCTTT
>TRBV5-1|TRBJ2-2|many|.
CASSKDWTGELFF
TGCGCCAGCAGCAAGGACTGGACCGGGGAGCTGTTTTTT
>TRBV25-1|TRBJ2-5|many|TRBD2
CASSVLGLAENQETQYF
TGTGCCAGCAGTGTCTTAGGACTAGCGGAGAACCAAGAGACCCAGTACTTC
>TRBV12-3/TRBV12-4|TRBJ2-4|many|TRBD2
CASSLGSGRYIKYF
TGTGCCAGCAGTTTAGGCTCCGGGAGGTACATTAAGTACTTC
>TRBV6-2/TRBV6-3|TRBJ2-7|.|TRBD1
CASSSGTGGIGEQYF
TGTGCCAGCAGCTCCGGGACAGGGGGCATTGGCGAGCAGTACTTC
>TRBV7-8|TRBJ1-1|many|TRBD1
CASSRTGGHTEAFF
TGTGCCAGCAGCAGAACAGGGGGCCACACTGAAGCTTTCTTT
>TRBV6-1|TRBJ2-7|many|TRBD2
CASSEWSLPGLANEQYF
TGTGCCAGCAGTGAATGGAGCCTCCCGGGACTAGCGAACGAGCAGTACTTC
>TRBV28|TRBJ2-7|many|.
CASSPPISGLPNGEQYF
TGTGCCAGCAGTCCTCCTATATCGGGACTCCCCAATGGGGAGCAGTACTTC
>TRBV6-5|TRBJ1-5|many|.
CASSIVADQPQHF
TGTGCCAGCAGTATAGTGGCGGATCAGCCCCAGCATTTT
>TRBV7-7|TRBJ1-2|many|.
CAPASGRRLYGYTF
TGTGCGCCCGCATCCGGACGGAGACTCTATGGCTACACCTTC
>TRBV7-9|TRBJ1-1|many|.
CASSSWGGQGAFF
TGTGCCAGCAGCTCCTGGGGGGGGCAAGGTGCTTTCTTT
>TRBV7-2|TRBJ2-7|few|.
CASSLEVQTYEQYF
TGTGCCAGCAGCTTAGAAGTCCAGACCTACGAGCAGTACTTC
>TRBV3-1|TRBJ2-5|many|TRBD2
CASSQGGLVKETQYF
TGTGCCAGCAGCCAAGGGGGACTAGTCAAAGAGACCCAGTACTTC
>TRBV4-1|TRBJ1-1|.|.
CASSQVWPPEAFF
TGCGCCAGCAGCCAAGTATGGCCTCCTGAGGCTTTCTTT
>TRBV2|TRBJ2-2|few|.
CASSVRSAMVGNTGELFF
TGTGCCAGCAGTGTTCGGTCTGCTATGGTTGGGAACACCGGGGAGCTGTTTTTT
>TRBV28|TRBJ2-7|.|TRBD2
CASSSIAGGRSEQYF
TGTGCCAGCAGTTCGATAGCGGGGGGGCGGAGCGAGCAGTACTTC
>TRBV6-1|TRBJ1-5|few|.
CASRDLSNQPQHF
TGTGCCAGCAGGGACCTTAGCAATCAGCCCCAGCATTTT
>TRBV20-1|TRBJ1-6|many|.
CSASTGRVNSPLHF
TGCAGTGCTAGTACAGGAAGGGTGAATTCACCCCTCCACTTT
>TRBV12-3/TRBV12-4|TRBJ2-7|.|.
CASSPSGVQYEQYF
TGTGCCAGCAGCCCCTCGGGGGTCCAGTACGAGCAGTACTTC
>TRBV7-9|TRBJ1-1|.|.
CASSPRVLEAFF
TGTGCCAGCAGCCCGAGGGTCCTTGAAGCTTTCTTT
>TRBV6-1|TRBJ1-5|.|.
CASSRGHGNQPQHF
TGTGCCAGCAGTCGCGGACACGGTAATCAGCCCCAGCATTTT
>TRBV12-3/TRBV12-4|TRBJ1-1|many|.
CASSLFPENTEAFF
TGTGCCAGCAGTTTATTCCCCGAGAACACTGAAGCTTTCTTT
>TRBV11-2|TRBJ2-5|many|TRBD2
CASSLDRASGEGAQYF
TGTGCCAGCAGCTTAGATCGGGCTAGCGGCGAAGGTGCCCAGTACTTC
>TRBV7-2|TRBJ2-5|many|.
CASSTRVGWGETQYF
TGTGCCAGCAGCACCCGAGTAGGTTGGGGGGAGACCCAGTACTTC
>TRBV28|TRBJ2-7|.|.
CASSTRTVNDYEQYF
TGTGCCAGCAGTACCCGGACAGTGAACGACTACGAGCAGTACTTC
>TRBV5-5|TRBJ2-5|many|.
CASSFPEVETQYF
TGTGCCAGCAGCTTTCCAGAGGTGGAGACCCAGTACTTC
>TRBV7-3|TRBJ2-7|.|.
CASSLKWRDPQYF
TGTGCCAGCAGCTTAAAATGGCGGGATCCGCAGTACTTC
>TRBV11-2|TRBJ2-5|.|.
CASSLDIGETQYF
TGTGCCAGCAGCTTAGATATCGGGGAGACCCAGTACTTC
>TRBV27|TRBJ1-1|many|.
CASSIQGYTEAFF
TGTGCCAGCAGTATACAGGGTTACACTGAAGCTTTCTTT
>TRBV12-3/TRBV12-4|TRBJ2-7|.|TRBD1
CASSETGVEQYF
TGTGCCAGCAGTGAAACAGGGGTGGAGCAGTACTTC
>TRBV20-1|TRBJ1-1|.|TRBD1
CSAIDRGRMNTEAFF
TGCAGTGCTATTGACAGGGGGCGGATGAACACTGAAGCTTTCTTT
>TRBV20-1|TRBJ1-1|many|.
CSASSGITGSTEAFF
TGCAGTGCTAGTAGTGGGATTACAGGGAGCACTGAAGCTTTCTTT
>TRBV6-1|TRBJ1-1|.|.
CASAKTGNTEAFF
TGTGCCAGCGCCAAAACAGGGAACACTGAAGCTTTCTTT
>TRBV5-1|TRBJ2-4|many|TRBD2
CASSTTSGRTGLSKNIQYF
TGCGCCAGCAGCACAACTAGCGGGAGGACGGGGCTGTCCAAAAACATTCAGTACTTC
>TRBV6-2/TRBV6-3|TRBJ1-2|.|.
CASSYRREPPPPWYGYTF
TGTGCCAGCAGTTACAGGCGGGAACCTCCACCACCTTGGTATGGCTACACCTTC
>TRBV11-2|TRBJ2-7|many|.
CASSLTASGLRYEQYF
TGTGCCAGCAGCTTAACCGCCTCTGGGCTTCGCTACGAGCAGTACTTC
>TRBV20-1|TRBJ2-7|many|TRBD2
CSAPGLAYEQYF
TGCAGTGCCCCAGGACTAGCCTACGAGCAGTACTTC
>TRBV28|TRBJ2-7|many|.
CASSPPGDIYEQYF
TGTGCCAGCAGTCCCCCGGGCGACATCTACGAGCAGTACTTC
>TRBV7-9|TRBJ1-5|many|.
CASSLGQPNQPQHF
TGTGCCAGCAGCTTAGGACAGCCCAATCAGCCCCAGCATTTT
>TRBV11-2|TRBJ1-2|many|.
CASSLDGTEPYGYTF
TGTGCCAGCAGCTTAGATGGGACGGAACCCTATGGCTACACCTTC
>TRBV5-1|TRBJ2-7|.|.
CASRNGGGPSYEQYF
TGCGCCAGCAGAAATGGGGGGGGCCCATCCTACGAGCAGTACTTC
>TRBV27|TRBJ1-2|.|.
CASSSGTYGYTF
TGTGCCAGCAGTTCCGGGACCTATGGCTACACCTTC
>TRBV6-2/TRBV6-3|TRBJ2-7|.|TRBD2
CASSYLAGGYEQYF
TGTGCCAGCAGTTACCTAGCGGGGGGATACGAGCAGTACTTC
>TRBV6-2/TRBV6-3|TRBJ1-2|many|.
CASSYLQGMDGYTF
TGTGCCAGCAGTTACCTCCAAGGGATGGATGGCTACACCTTC
>TRBV12-3/TRBV12-4|TRBJ2-7|many|TRBD2
CASSLSGRAYEQYF
TGTGCCAGCAGCTTATCCGGGAGGGCCTACGAGCAGTACTTC
>TRBV7-2|TRBJ1-3|.|.
CASRRDGLSGNTIYF
TGTGCCAGCAGACGGGACGGCCTCTCTGGAAACACCATATATTTT
>TRBV6-2/TRBV6-3|TRBJ1-1|.|TRBD1
CASSYHPGTGRAWAVSSTEAFF
TGTGCCAGCAGTTACCATCCCGGGACAGGGAGGGCCTGGGCAGTGTCAAGCACTGAAGCTTTCTTT
>TRBV24-1|TRBJ2-5|many|TRBD1
CATRATGGSEGETQYF
TGTGCCACCAGGGCTACAGGGGGGTCCGAAGGGGAGACCCAGTACTTC
>TRBV29-1|TRBJ2-7|many|.
CSVRIDSYEQYF
TGCAGCGTTCGCATTGACTCCTACGAGCAGTACTTC
>TRBV5-1|TRBJ2-5|many|.
CASSSTRETQYF
TGCGCCAGCAGCTCGACCCGGGAGACCCAGTACTTC